These 21 T cell receptor beta chains originate from one sample sequenced in a study of cytomegalovirus exposure and HLA in healthy donors. The study ran its PCR with 60 Vbeta and 13 Jbeta primers. Generated by immunoSEQ multiplex PCR, the TCRdb table keeps only in-frame clones and is missing some. The sample has over 70,000 clones; 75% to 85% are singletons. The specimen was PBMCs. All receptors derive from a man between 45 and 60 years old in good health and CMV-seropositive.

The gene calls are TRBV19 and TRBJ2-3, with 12 bases aligning to TRBD2. With 8 bases clipped from V and 6 bases from J, the junction kept 6 bases outside the gene matches. CDR3 length: 14 amino acids. CDR1 is LNHDA, CDR2 SQIVND, per germline (reference sequence). CDR3 residues: CASALAGGGDTQYF. CDR3 DNA: TGTGCCAGTGCACTAGCGGGAGGTGGGGATACGCAGTATTTT.

The chain employs TRBV15 and TRBJ1-3, with D possibly TRBD1 on 5 matching bases. The germline gives CDR1 LNHNV, CDR2 YYDKDF (reference sequence). The V end was cut by 4 bases, the J end by 0 bases, with 13 bases between. The CDR3 runs to 16 residues. Here the CDR3 reads CATSTGQGISGNTIYF. CDR3 sequence (DNA): TGTGCCACCAGCACTGGTCAGGGAATCTCTGGAAACACCATATATTTT. Complete variable domain (other parts from reference TRBV15 and TRBJ1-3): DAMVIQNPRYQVTQFGKPVTLSCSQTLNHNVMYWYQQKSSQAPKLLFHYYDKDFNNEADTPDNFQSRRPNTSFCFLDIRSPGLGDTAMYLCATSTGQGISGNTIYFGEGSWLTVV.

The chain couples TRBV10-3 to TRBJ2-7; D is possibly TRBD1 (6 bases). Germline V gives CDR1 ENHRY, CDR2 SYGVKD. This CDR3 is built from 16 residues. The V and J ends lost 0 bases and 4 bases respectively, with 16 bases between them. The CDR3: CAISESRDTVWYEQYF. The CDR3 DNA reads as TGTGCCATCAGTGAGTCTAGGGACACAGTGTGGTACGAGCAGTACTTC.

This sequence joins TRBV7-9 and TRBJ2-5; 7 bases are a match to TRBD1. The J call may be in error: the DNA end matches TRBJ2-7 better. Germline CDR1 reads SEHNR; CDR2 reads FQNEAQ (reference sequence). This CDR3 has 14 amino acids. Here the CDR3 DNA reads TGTGCCAGCAGCTTAGTGCAGGGGGAGAACGAGCAGTACTTC. It yields the protein CASSLVQGENEQYF.

J is TRBJ2-1 and V is TRBV5-6; maybe TRBD2 (5 bases). V shed 0 bases and J shed 10 bases, with 8 bases lying between them. CDR1 SGHDT and CDR2 YYEEEE come from the germline V gene. The CDR3 consists of 12 residues. For the CDR3, the DNA is TGTGCCAGCAGCTTGGCCTCGGGGGAGCAGTTCTTC. Its translation is CASSLASGEQFF.

The rearrangement links TRBV2 to TRBJ1-6; no reliable D call. Germline V CDR1 and CDR2: SNHLY, FYNNEI. This CDR3 region has 18 residues. Between the trimmed V and J ends, which lost 1 base and 3 bases, there was a span of 16 bases. The CDR3 is CASSEEMWRGSYNSPLHF. As DNA, the CDR3 is TGTGCCAGCAGTGAAGAGATGTGGAGAGGGAGCTATAATTCACCCCTCCACTTT.

The chain has TRBV19 and TRBJ2-2; the match to TRBD2 covers 13 bases. V dropped 4 bases and J dropped 7; count of bases not matched to a gene: 6. The CDR3 is made up of 16 amino acids. Germline loops: CDR1 LNHDA, CDR2 SQIVND (reference sequence). The CDR3 DNA follows: TGTGCCAGTAGTACGGGACTAGCGGGGAGTGGCGGGGAGCTGTTTTTT. This sequence encodes CASSTGLAGSGGELFF.

This rearrangement joins TRBV11-2 to TRBJ2-5; 7 nucleotides align to TRBD2. The germline CDR1 and CDR2 sequences are SGHAT and FQNNGV. Trimming cost V 1 base and J 8 bases; bases outside gene matches: 4. The CDR3 extends over 13 amino acids. The CDR3 coding sequence is TGTGCCAGCAGCTTAGGCGGGGGTTTAACCCAGTACTTC. The encoded protein is CASSLGGGLTQYF.

The chain uses TRBV7-2 and TRBJ1-6, with D uncertain. With 5 bases removed from V and 14 bases from J, the gap between germline ends came to 13 bases. The V gene's germline CDR1 is SGHTA and CDR2 FQGNSA. The CDR3 is made up of 12 amino acids. The CDR3 sequence is CASSAQLSTLHF. CDR3 nucleotides: TGTGCCAGCAGCGCGCAACTCTCTACCCTCCACTTT.

CDR3 residues: CASVGAGVADTQYF. The CDR3 DNA is TGTGCCAGCGTGGGAGCGGGAGTAGCAGATACGCAGTATTTT. The chain is built from TRBV6-5 and TRBJ2-3; 8 bases are shared with TRBD2. CDR3 size: 14 residues. Germline V CDR1 and CDR2: MNHEY, SVGAGI. The J segment lost 4 bases and the V segment lost 8 bases, leaving 8 bases of the junction unmatched.

This clone was observed a handful of times. The V call is TRBV7-9, the J call TRBJ1-1; D is unclear. The CDR3 runs to 13 residues. The ends were cut back, 4 bases at V and 3 bases at J, with 9 bases in the middle. Germline V gene sequence: CDR1 SEHNR, CDR2 FQNEAQ (reference sequence). The CDR3 is CASSYMQDTEAFF. CDR3 bases: TGTGCCAGCAGCTACATGCAGGACACTGAAGCTTTCTTT.

This chain joins TRBV11-2 and TRBJ1-4, with TRBD1 as a possible D gene (6 bases). Germline CDR1 reads SGHAT; CDR2 reads FQNNGV. The CDR3 is 19 amino acids. The V end lost 0 bases, the J end lost 5 bases, and 22 bases lay between the germline ends. The CDR3 loop reads CASSLDRTGRLTVNEKLFF. For the CDR3, the DNA is TGTGCCAGCAGCTTAGATCGAACAGGGCGGCTAACAGTGAATGAAAAACTGTTTTTT.

This clone was seen a handful of times. V and J are TRBV15 and TRBJ2-3; the D gene is possibly TRBD2 (6 bases). The germline V and J ends were trimmed by 5 bases and 0 bases, with 21 bases remaining between them. Germline V lookup: CDR1 LNHNV, CDR2 YYDKDF (reference sequence). This CDR3 contains 18 residues. The CDR3 sequence: CATSQIPGGGPSTDTQYF. The CDR3 nucleotides read TGTGCCACCAGCCAAATCCCTGGGGGAGGCCCAAGCACAGATACGCAGTATTTT.

The CDR3, as DNA: TGTGCCAGTCGGACAGGCCCAGATTCACCCCTCCACTTT. Translation gives CASRTGPDSPLHF. This chain links TRBV25-1 with TRBJ1-6; 7 nucleotides align to TRBD1. Trimming removed 9 bases from V and 8 bases from J; junction bases left unmatched: 7. Germline V gene sequence: CDR1 MGHDK, CDR2 SYGVNS. The CDR3 totals 13 residues.

The chain uses TRBV19 and TRBJ2-7, with 13 bases aligning to TRBD2. The CDR3 totals 15 residues. Germline lookup yields CDR1 LNHDA and CDR2 SQIVND (reference sequence). J gave up 4 bases and V 5 bases, and 5 bases lay outside the gene matches. The CDR3 nucleotides read TGTGCCAGTAGTGGCGGGACTAGCGGGAAGTACGAGCAGTACTTC. The encoded protein is CASSGGTSGKYEQYF.

This clone has a handful of counts. J is TRBJ1-5 and V is TRBV19; D not resolved. Trimming left V 7 bases short and J 5 bases short, with 18 bases between. The CDR3 totals 15 residues. Germline CDR1 reads LNHDA; CDR2 reads SQIVND (reference sequence). The CDR3 nucleotides read TGTGCCAGTACAACCGGGGAATCGGAGGATCAGCCCCAGCATTTT. Translation: CASTTGESEDQPQHF.

This clone was found a few times. This chain links TRBV4-1 with TRBJ2-7, with D possibly TRBD1 on 6 matching bases. The length of the CDR3 is 14 residues. Looked up from germline, CDR1 is MGHRA and CDR2 is YSYEKL. The V end was cut by 3 bases, the J end by 3 bases, with 12 bases between. CDR3 DNA sequence: TGCGCCAGCAGCCAGACGCAGGGGAACTACGAGCAGTACTTC. Encoded protein: CASSQTQGNYEQYF.

This clone occurred a few times. This chain uses TRBV4-3 with TRBJ1-1; TRBD1 might be the D (5 bases). CDR3 length: 15 residues. The germline gives CDR1 LGHNA, CDR2 YSLEER. Trimming stripped 0 bases from V and 5 bases from J, with 13 bases between. This CDR3 reads CASSQDWAGRTEAFF. The CDR3 DNA follows: TGCGCCAGCAGCCAAGATTGGGCAGGGCGGACTGAAGCTTTCTTT.

This clone turned up a few times. The chain joins TRBV5-1 to TRBJ2-7; 10 bases line up with TRBD2. The J segment lost 2 bases and the V segment lost 5 bases, leaving 1 base of the junction unmatched. Germline V gene data show CDR1 as SGHRS and CDR2 as YFSETQ. The CDR3 sequence is 13 residues long. CDR3 loop: CASSSGGTYEQYF. The CDR3 nucleotides read TGCGCCAGCAGTAGCGGGGGGACCTACGAGCAGTACTTC.

The V call is TRBV6-4, the J call TRBJ1-2; the match to TRBD1 covers 7 bases. With V trimmed by 5 bases and J by 4 bases, 7 bases remained unmatched. This CDR3 contains 14 residues. The germline V gene encodes CDR1 MRHNA and CDR2 SNTAGT. The CDR3 nucleotides are TGTGCCAGCAGTCCAGGGGGAACCGGCTATGGCTACACCTTC. Amino acids: CASSPGGTGYGYTF.

The V and J genes are TRBV5-4 and TRBJ2-7; TRBD2 agrees at 9 bases. The J call is in doubt because the DNA end fits TRBJ2-1 better. This CDR3 spans 17 amino acids. Germline-derived CDR1 and CDR2 are SGHNT and YYREEE (reference sequence). The CDR3 is CASSTILIAGAYNEQFF. The CDR3 DNA sequence: TGTGCCAGCAGCACTATTCTTATAGCGGGAGCCTACAATGAGCAGTTCTTC.